One sample yielded the 22 T cell receptor beta chains listed below, sequenced in a study of blood T cells in healthy people across ages. Sample-barcoded 5' priming and a J-beta primer mix drove a second PCR of about 6 to 12 cycles. MiXCR, applied by TCRdb to the 5' RACE reads, yields one record per CDR3 protein. Among about 1.8 million distinct CDR3 sequences, around 50% were seen once, and the ten largest hold less than 2.5%. Material: blood. These receptors were taken from a woman between 40 and 55 years old in good health.

The chain links TRBV20-1 to TRBJ2-7; 9 bases align to TRBD1. The CDR3 spans 16 residues. V lost 0 bases to trimming and J lost 0 bases; unmatched junction nucleotides: 6. The germline CDR1 and CDR2 sequences are DFQATT and SNEGSKA (reference sequence). The CDR3 nucleotides are TGCAGTGCTAGAGATGCAGACAGGGGGACCTCCTACGAGCAGTACTTC. Its translation is CSARDADRGTSYEQYF.

This rearrangement joins TRBV27 to TRBJ2-5; D is undetermined. The CDR3 length is 14 residues. Germline CDR1 and CDR2: MNHEY and SMNVEV (reference sequence). V lost 4 bases and J 3 bases, leaving 12 bases between the germline ends. CDR3 protein: CASSSTPFEETQYF. The CDR3 DNA is TGTGCCAGCAGTTCGACCCCCTTCGAAGAGACCCAGTACTTC.

The chain uses TRBV6-2 or TRBV6-3 and TRBJ2-7; 7 bases fit TRBD2. The V gene end was trimmed by 7 bases and the J gene end by 2 bases; junction bases not matched to a gene: 8. The CDR3 is 14 residues long. The germline CDR1 and CDR2 sequences are MNHEY and SVGEGT. CDR3 region: CASTTFGTTYEQYF. The CDR3 bases are TGTGCCAGCACTACCTTCGGGACTACCTACGAGCAGTACTTC.

The rearrangement links TRBV5-5 to TRBJ2-3; 7 positions agree with TRBD1. V lost 4 bases, J lost 3 bases, and 11 bases stayed unmatched. This CDR3 is built from 16 residues. Germline CDR1 is SGHKS and CDR2 is YYEKEE (reference sequence). The CDR3 region has the DNA TGTGCCAGCAGCCTGCGACAGGGATGGCAAACAGATACGCAGTATTTT. It is translated as CASSLRQGWQTDTQYF.

The rearrangement uses TRBV9 and TRBJ2-5; perhaps TRBD2 as D (5 bases). This CDR3 region has 15 residues. V was cut by 3 bases and J by 5 bases, with 17 bases left in between. Germline V gives CDR1 SGDLS, CDR2 YYNGEE. CDR3 sequence reads: CASSAAVGKVETQYF. CDR3 sequence (DNA): TGTGCCAGCAGCGCAGCCGTCGGGAAGGTCGAGACCCAGTACTTC.

The J gene is TRBJ2-7, the V gene TRBV10-3; D is unresolved. Germline loops: CDR1 ENHRY, CDR2 SYGVKD. The CDR3 is 14 amino acids. The germline V and J ends were trimmed by 10 bases and 4 bases, with 20 bases remaining between them. CDR3 sequence reads: CATQLDRGIYEQYF. The CDR3 region has the DNA TGTGCCACACAGCTAGATCGAGGAATATACGAGCAGTACTTC.

This clonotype has a handful of counts. The chain is built from TRBV6-2 or TRBV6-3 and TRBJ2-1; 8 bases are a match to TRBD2. Germline assignment: CDR1 MNHEY and CDR2 SVGEGT. The CDR3 totals 13 residues. The V segment lost 6 bases and the J segment 5 bases; nucleotides outside the gene matches: 3. Here the CDR3 reads CASRGLGNNEQFF. CDR3 coding DNA: TGTGCCAGCAGGGGACTAGGGAACAATGAGCAGTTCTTC.

J is TRBJ2-3 and V is TRBV6-1, with D perhaps TRBD1 (5 bases). The CDR3 is 15 amino acids. V lost 1 base to trimming and J lost 3 bases, with 11 bases between them. Germline CDR1 and CDR2: MNHNS and SASEGT. CDR3 DNA: TGTGCCAGCAGTGAAGTCCCAGGGTTTACAGATACGCAGTATTTT. Translation: CASSEVPGFTDTQYF.

This chain uses TRBV5-1 with TRBJ2-1; D ambiguous. Germline V lookup: CDR1 SGHRS, CDR2 YFSETQ. This CDR3 region has 15 residues. Deletions cut 4 bases from V and 0 bases from J, with 11 bases between. The CDR3 is CASSQGHTSYNEQFF. CDR3 nucleotides: TGCGCCAGCAGCCAAGGGCACACCTCCTACAATGAGCAGTTCTTC.

Notes on this clonotype: One end of the junction is discordant with germline, which a read error may explain. The chain uses TRBV4-1 and TRBJ2-7, with D uncertain. Germline lookup yields CDR1 MGHRA and CDR2 YSYEKL. The CDR3 totals 16 residues. DNA for the CDR3: TGCGCCAGCAACCAAGGTCAAGGTAGGGACTCCTACGAGCAGTACTTC. The encoded protein is CASNQGQGRDSYEQYF.

This clonotype was seen more than once but under ten times. The chain employs TRBV20-1 and TRBJ2-7; no clear D. The CDR3 has 14 amino acids. Trimming took 1 base from V and 1 from J, leaving 11 bases between them. Germline V lookup: CDR1 DFQATT, CDR2 SNEGSKA (reference sequence). CDR3 bases: TGCAGTGCTAGAGGGGGTTACCCATCCTACGAGCAGTACTTC. Encoded protein: CSARGGYPSYEQYF.

The chain combines TRBV13 with TRBJ2-3; weak D call: TRBD2 (5 bases). Germline V lookup: CDR1 PRHDT, CDR2 FYEKMQ (reference sequence). This CDR3 region has 15 residues. The V gene lost 1 base and the J gene lost 3 bases, with 11 bases spanning the gap. The CDR3 region has the DNA TGTGCCAGCAGCTTAGTCGGGGTATCGACAGATACGCAGTATTTT. As protein: CASSLVGVSTDTQYF. The full variable domain, rest sourced from reference TRBV13 and TRBJ2-3, is AAGVIQSPRHLIKEKRETATLKCYPIPRHDTVYWYQQGPGQDPQFLISFYEKMQSDKGSIPDRFSAQQFSDYHSELNMSSLELGDSALYFCASSLVGVSTDTQYFGPGTRLTVL.

CDR3 residues: CASSYQDPQVGPQHF. The CDR3 DNA sequence: TGTGCCAGCAGTTACCAGGATCCGCAGGTTGGACCCCAGCATTTT. This chain links TRBV6-2 or TRBV6-3 with TRBJ1-5; D uncertain. The CDR3 length is 15 residues. Trimming removed 2 bases at V and 10 bases at J, with 18 bases between. Germline V gene lookup returns CDR1 MNHEY and CDR2 SVGEGT.

As to this clonotype: A read error may be the cause here, since a much bigger clone is one base away. The chain combines TRBV10-3 with TRBJ2-7; TRBD1 matches at 7 bases. The CDR3 covers 15 residues. Germline V gene lookup returns CDR1 ENHRY and CDR2 SYGVKD. The CDR3 spells CAIGEGAPLSYEQYF. The CDR3 DNA reads as TGTGCCATCGGTGAGGGGGCCCCCCTCTCTTACGAGCAGTACTTC.

This rearrangement joins TRBV9 to TRBJ1-6; D unclear. Per the germline V gene, CDR1 is SGDLS and CDR2 is YYNGEE. The CDR3 covers 14 residues. V was cut by 3 bases and J by 14 bases, with 18 bases left in between. The CDR3 is CASSGGDTSWALHF. The CDR3 bases are TGTGCCAGCAGCGGCGGAGACACAAGTTGGGCCCTCCACTTT. Supplemented by reference TRBV9 and TRBJ1-6, the full variable domain reads DSGVTQTPKHLITATGQRVTLRCSPRSGDLSVYWYQQSLDQGLQFLIQYYNGEERAKGNILERFSAQQFPDLHSELNLSSLELGDSALYFCASSGGDTSWALHFGNGTRLTVT.

The rearrangement uses TRBV27 and TRBJ2-4; D is perhaps TRBD1 (6 bases). The end of the DNA fits TRBJ2-7 better, so the J call may be wrong. Germline CDR1 is MNHEY and CDR2 is SMNVEV (reference sequence). This CDR3 contains 14 residues. The DNA of the CDR3 is TGTGCCAGCAGTTTTAACAGGGAGAGGTACGAGCAGTACTTC. This gives the protein CASSFNRERYEQYF.

This clonotype was observed a handful of times. The CDR3 loop reads CATSNPGGPKNIQYF. The DNA for the CDR3 is TGTGCCACCAGCAACCCCGGGGGGCCCAAAAACATTCAGTACTTC. V is TRBV15 and J is TRBJ2-4; D is possibly TRBD2 (7 bases). The V and J ends lost 4 bases and 2 bases respectively, with 12 bases between them. The CDR3 extends over 15 amino acids. Germline V CDR1 and CDR2: LNHNV, YYDKDF (reference sequence).

Only a few counts were recorded for this clonotype. This chain joins TRBV5-1 and TRBJ2-5; D remains ambiguous. The CDR3 covers 15 residues. Germline V gene lookup returns CDR1 SGHRS and CDR2 YFSETQ. V lost 3 bases and J 0 bases, leaving 12 bases between the germline ends. The CDR3 DNA reads as TGCGCCAGCAGCTCGGCACAGCCGTACCAAGAGACCCAGTACTTC. Translating it yields CASSSAQPYQETQYF.

The rearrangement uses TRBV6-2 or TRBV6-3 and TRBJ2-7; unclear D gene. V dropped 6 bases and J dropped 7 bases, with 13 bases sitting between them. CDR1 MNHEY and CDR2 SVGEGT come from the germline V gene. The CDR3 is made up of 12 amino acids. The CDR3 DNA follows: TGTGCCAGCAGCCAGAACTCGAATGAGCAGTACTTC. Its protein product is CASSQNSNEQYF.

The chain joins TRBV11-2 to TRBJ2-4; D is uncertain. Between the trimmed V and J ends, which lost 0 bases and 15 bases, there was a span of 6 bases. The length of the CDR3 is 10 residues. Germline assignment: CDR1 SGHAT and CDR2 FQNNGV. DNA of the CDR3: TGTGCCAGCAGCTTAGAACGGCGGTACTTC. Protein sequence: CASSLERRYF.

V usage is TRBV4-3 and J usage is TRBJ1-2; D is uncertain. The V end was cut by 1 base, the J end by 8 bases, with 8 bases between. CDR1 and CDR2 from the germline V gene are LGHNA and YSLEER. The CDR3 length is 12 residues. The CDR3 nucleotides read TGCGCCAGCAGCCAAGCGAACCACGGCTACACCTTC. Translated: CASSQANHGYTF.

This rearrangement joins TRBV19 to TRBJ2-1; D gene uncertain. The J call may be in error: the DNA end matches TRBJ2-7 better. Germline V gene data show CDR1 as LNHDA and CDR2 as SQIVND (reference sequence). The CDR3 length is 14 residues. The CDR3 loop is CASSIRRPYNEQYF. The CDR3 DNA follows: TGTGCCAGTAGTATACGTCGACCCTACAATGAGCAGTACTTC.